Listed here are 31 T cell receptor beta chains from one sample, sequenced in a study of Tregs in tolerant kidney transplant recipients. Sequencing used immunoSEQ multiplex PCR; TCRdb keeps in-frame clones, though not all of them. The table shows 85,000 to 90,000 clones, with roughly nine tenths occurring only once. The source material was CD8+ T cells from blood. These receptors were collected from a human donor in good health.

The gene calls are TRBV30 and TRBJ2-2; 10 nucleotides align to TRBD2. The length of the CDR3 is 17 residues. V lost 8 bases and J lost 2; bases outside the gene matches: 14. Germline V gene lookup returns CDR1 GTSNPN and CDR2 SVGIG (reference sequence). CDR3 bases: TGTGCCAGGGATCAGGGGGTAGCGGGAGGTAACACCGGGGAGCTGTTTTTT. Its protein product is CARDQGVAGGNTGELFF.

V is TRBV4-1 and J is TRBJ2-7; D is perhaps TRBD1 or TRBD2 (5 bases each). V dropped 0 bases and J dropped 0 bases, with 12 bases sitting between them. The CDR3 consists of 16 residues. Germline CDR1 and CDR2: MGHRA and YSYEKL. For the CDR3, the DNA is TGCGCCAGCAGCCAAGAGAGACGGGGCAGCTCCTACGAGCAGTACTTC. This encodes CASSQERRGSSYEQYF.

The CDR3 protein is CASSPRDSLNYEQYF. DNA for the CDR3: TGTGCCAGCAGCCCGCGGGACAGTCTCAACTACGAGCAGTACTTC. The chain is built from TRBV7-9 and TRBJ2-7; perhaps TRBD1 as D (7 bases). Germline CDR1 reads SEHNR; CDR2 reads FQNEAQ (reference sequence). This CDR3 has 15 amino acids. Trimming cost V 5 bases and J 3 bases, with 17 bases left between them.

This chain uses TRBV7-8 with TRBJ1-2; TRBD1 is a possible D gene (5 bases). The V gene lost 7 bases and the J gene lost 5 bases, with 29 bases spanning the gap. The CDR3 runs 18 residues. Germline V lookup: CDR1 SGHVS, CDR2 FQNEAQ. The CDR3: CASIRRGDPRTLEYGYTF. CDR3 DNA: TGTGCCAGCATCAGACGGGGGGACCCTCGAACTCTAGAGTATGGCTACACCTTC.

The chain links TRBV27 to TRBJ2-5; TRBD1 matches at 8 bases. J lost 5 bases, V lost 6 bases, and 8 bases had no gene match. Per germline, CDR1 MNHEY and CDR2 SMNVEV (reference sequence). The CDR3 loop spans 14 amino acids. The CDR3 coding sequence is TGTGCCAGCAGCTGGACAGGGCATAGGGAGACCCAGTACTTC. This gives the protein CASSWTGHRETQYF.

A single count supports this clone. Written as DNA, the CDR3 is TGTGCCAGCAGCTTAGGTTTCTCTGCTGGAAGCTACACCTTC. Encoded protein: CASSLGFSAGSYTF. V gene TRBV13 combines with J gene TRBJ1-2; no firm D call. The V and J ends lost 0 bases and 9 bases respectively, with 14 bases between them. The CDR3 extends over 14 amino acids. Germline values: CDR1 PRHDT, CDR2 FYEKMQ (reference sequence).

This chain connects TRBV11-1 to TRBJ1-4; D may be TRBD1 (5 bases). The CDR3 totals 15 residues. Trimming took 6 bases from V and 5 from J, leaving 16 bases between them. Per germline, CDR1 SGHAT and CDR2 FQDESV (reference sequence). In nucleotides, the CDR3 is TGTGCCAGCAGACCAAAGGGACGCCCGAATGAAAAACTGTTTTTT. Translated, it gives CASRPKGRPNEKLFF.

This chain joins TRBV7-3 and TRBJ2-7, with D possibly TRBD2 on 7 matching bases. The CDR3 sequence is 17 residues long. In germline, CDR1 is SGHTA, CDR2 FQGTGA. V was shortened by 5 bases and J by 6 bases, with 26 bases between the two germline ends. CDR3 bases: TGTGCCAGCAGCCTCAGGGGAGGGCGACAGGCCGTGGCCGAGCAGTACTTC. Translating gives CASSLRGGRQAVAEQYF.

The gene calls are TRBV5-4 and TRBJ1-2; D remains ambiguous. The V end lost 1 base, the J end lost 8 bases, and 12 bases lay between the germline ends. The V gene's germline CDR1 is SGHNT and CDR2 YYREEE (reference sequence). The CDR3 totals 13 residues. The CDR3 region is CASSLLGAHGYTF. CDR3 sequence (DNA): TGTGCCAGCAGCTTGTTGGGAGCCCACGGCTACACCTTC.

This clone was seen a few times. This chain joins TRBV2 and TRBJ1-6, with 7 nucleotides matching TRBD1. The CDR3 runs to 14 residues. V dropped 8 bases and J dropped 6; count of bases not matched to a gene: 7. Per the germline V gene, CDR1 is SNHLY and CDR2 is FYNNEI. The CDR3 DNA sequence: TGTGCCAGCTCCGGGACAGCACTTAATTCACCCCTCCACTTT. This sequence encodes CASSGTALNSPLHF.

This rearrangement joins TRBV30 to TRBJ1-6, with 7 bases fitting TRBD1. The germline V gene encodes CDR1 GTSNPN and CDR2 SVGIG (reference sequence). The ends lost 0 bases at V and 4 bases at J; junction bases unmatched: 6. This CDR3 comprises 16 residues. In nucleotides, the CDR3 is TGTGCCTGGAGTGTACGCCCAGGGGGATATAATTCACCCCTCCACTTT. It encodes CAWSVRPGGYNSPLHF.

The chain has TRBV19 and TRBJ2-5; tentative D call: TRBD1 (5 bases). This CDR3 spans 15 amino acids. V was clipped by 5 bases and J by 2 bases, with 15 bases between them. Germline lookup yields CDR1 LNHDA and CDR2 SQIVND (reference sequence). The CDR3 DNA reads TGTGCCAGTAGTGCGACAGAGCAATTTCAAGAGACCCAGTACTTC. It translates to CASSATEQFQETQYF.

The V call is TRBV9, the J call TRBJ2-3; 10 bases are a match to TRBD2. The CDR3 spans 14 residues. The germline gives CDR1 SGDLS, CDR2 YYNGEE. Germline trimming cut 6 bases from V and 6 bases from J; bases unmatched to any gene: 7. CDR3: CASTPSGGFDTQYF. The DNA for the CDR3 is TGTGCCAGCACCCCTAGCGGGGGTTTTGATACGCAGTATTTT.

The V gene is TRBV4-1, the J gene TRBJ2-7; perhaps TRBD1 as D (6 bases). The V end lost 4 bases, the J end lost 2 bases, and 15 bases lay between the germline ends. The CDR3 covers 15 residues. From germline, CDR1 is MGHRA and CDR2 YSYEKL. As DNA, the CDR3 is TGCGCCAGCAGCCTCGGTTCGGACAGACCCTACGAGCAGTACTTC. Translation gives CASSLGSDRPYEQYF.

This clone was detected only once. The J gene is TRBJ2-7, the V gene TRBV5-1; D not resolved. The V gene lost 4 bases and the J gene lost 9 bases, with 17 bases spanning the gap. CDR1 is SGHRS, CDR2 YFSETQ, per germline. The CDR3 extends over 13 amino acids. In nucleotides, the CDR3 is TGCGCCAGCAGCCTGGCCCTGAGATTGGGGCAGTACTTC. Translation gives CASSLALRLGQYF.

This clone was counted once. This sequence joins TRBV9 and TRBJ2-1; tentatively, D is TRBD2 (5 bases). The ends were cut back, 0 bases at V and 4 bases at J, with 17 bases in the middle. The CDR3 has 17 amino acids. Germline V gene data show CDR1 as SGDLS and CDR2 as YYNGEE. CDR3 residues: CASSVETSPGGYNEQFF. The CDR3 DNA follows: TGTGCCAGCAGCGTAGAAACCAGCCCCGGCGGGTACAATGAGCAGTTCTTC.

The V call is TRBV29-1, the J call TRBJ2-2; the D is unclear. The V and J ends lost 0 bases and 6 bases respectively, with 8 bases between them. This CDR3 is built from 13 residues. Germline V gene sequence: CDR1 SQVTM, CDR2 ANQGSEA. The CDR3 reads CSVEDRGPGELFF. The CDR3 region has the DNA TGCAGCGTTGAAGATCGAGGTCCCGGGGAGCTGTTTTTT.

J is TRBJ1-1 and V is TRBV7-6; D may be TRBD1 (5 bases). There are 13 residues in the CDR3. Trimming pared 5 bases from V and 7 bases from J, leaving 14 bases between. Looked up from germline, CDR1 is SGHVS and CDR2 is FNYEAQ. CDR3: CASSLEAGGEAFF. As DNA, the CDR3 is TGTGCCAGCAGCCTAGAAGCGGGGGGTGAAGCTTTCTTT.

This clone appeared a single time. The chain carries TRBV27 and TRBJ2-7; 11 positions match TRBD1. CDR1 is MNHEY, CDR2 SMNVEV, per germline (reference sequence). There are 15 residues in the CDR3. V was pared by 2 bases and J by 4 bases, with 4 bases of the junction left unmatched. The CDR3 region has the DNA TGTGCCAGCAGTTTACGGACAGGGGGCATGTACGAGCAGTACTTC. Protein sequence: CASSLRTGGMYEQYF.

This chain joins TRBV19 and TRBJ1-2, with D perhaps matching TRBD1 (5 bases). CDR1 and CDR2 (germline): LNHDA, SQIVND (reference sequence). Between the trimmed V and J ends, which lost 6 bases and 4 bases, there was a span of 9 bases. The CDR3 is 12 amino acids. The CDR3 here is CASSTGPYGYTF. The CDR3 DNA reads as TGTGCCAGTAGCACGGGGCCCTATGGCTACACCTTC.

This rearrangement joins TRBV6-1 to TRBJ2-1; the D is unclear. CDR1 MNHNS and CDR2 SASEGT come from the germline V gene. Trimming took off 5 bases at V and 8 bases at J, with 19 bases between the two ends. This CDR3 spans 15 amino acids. The CDR3 is CASSPYSGVSDEQFF. The DNA of the CDR3 is TGTGCCAGCAGTCCATACAGTGGGGTGTCCGATGAGCAGTTCTTC.

V usage is TRBV6-6 and J usage is TRBJ1-4, with 9 bases aligning to TRBD1. The germline V gene has CDR1 MNHNY and CDR2 SVGAGI (reference sequence). With 5 bases clipped from V and 7 bases from J, the junction kept 5 bases outside the gene matches. The CDR3 runs to 14 residues. CDR3 amino acids: CASSARDRVEKLFF. For the CDR3, the DNA is TGTGCCAGCAGTGCTAGGGACAGGGTTGAAAAACTGTTTTTT.

The chain carries TRBV2 and TRBJ1-2; no firm D call. This CDR3 comprises 12 residues. CDR1 is SNHLY, CDR2 FYNNEI, per germline. Trimming removed 8 bases from V and 6 bases from J, with 13 bases in between. The CDR3 is CASFGGFDGYTF. The CDR3 nucleotides are TGTGCCAGCTTTGGAGGATTTGATGGCTACACCTTC.

This chain uses TRBV6-6 with TRBJ1-5, with 10 bases that match TRBD1. The germline gives CDR1 MNHNY, CDR2 SVGAGI (reference sequence). This CDR3 is built from 15 residues. V was clipped by 1 base and J by 6 bases; unmatched bases: 3. The chain's CDR3 is CASSYWGQGTQPQHF. The CDR3 bases are TGTGCCAGCAGTTACTGGGGACAGGGGACTCAGCCCCAGCATTTT.

The chain links TRBV6-1 to TRBJ2-7; TRBD2 agrees at 7 bases. The germline V gene encodes CDR1 MNHNS and CDR2 SASEGT. CDR3 size: 15 residues. The V gene end was trimmed by 4 bases and the J gene end by 3 bases; junction bases not matched to a gene: 9. The CDR3 region has the DNA TGTGCCAGCAGTGTTGGGGGGGAGGCCTTCTACGAGCAGTACTTC. Protein product: CASSVGGEAFYEQYF.

This chain links TRBV7-8 with TRBJ1-2; D remains ambiguous. There are 13 residues in the CDR3. The germline gives CDR1 SGHVS, CDR2 FQNEAQ. The V end lost 6 bases, the J end lost 4 bases, and 12 bases lay between the germline ends. CDR3 in amino acids: CASSEGSSYGYTF. In nucleotides, the CDR3 is TGTGCCAGCAGTGAAGGGTCCAGCTATGGCTACACCTTC.

This chain connects TRBV27 to TRBJ2-2, with D tentatively TRBD1 (6 bases). The CDR3 spans 15 residues. Trimming stripped 7 bases from V and 0 bases from J, with 12 bases between. Germline V CDR1 and CDR2: MNHEY, SMNVEV (reference sequence). Here the CDR3 reads CASTAGTTNTGELFF. For the CDR3, the DNA is TGTGCCAGCACCGCCGGGACAACGAACACCGGGGAGCTGTTTTTT.

This chain links TRBV5-1 with TRBJ1-1; 9 nucleotides match TRBD1. V trimming: 3 bases; J trimming: 1 base; junction bases outside the gene matches: 7. Germline CDR1 and CDR2: SGHRS and YFSETQ. This CDR3 has 16 amino acids. This chain's CDR3 is CASSWDRVRANTEAFF. The CDR3 bases are TGCGCCAGCAGCTGGGACAGGGTGAGGGCGAACACTGAAGCTTTCTTT. Supplemented by reference TRBV5-1 and TRBJ1-1, the full variable domain reads KAGVTQTPRYLIKTRGQQVTLSCSPISGHRSVSWYQQTPGQGLQFLFEYFSETQRNKGNFPGRFSGRQFSNSRSEMNVSTLELGDSALYLCASSWDRVRANTEAFFGQGTRLTVV.

This rearrangement joins TRBV7-9 to TRBJ2-7, with 10 bases identical to TRBD2. Germline CDR1 SEHNR, CDR2 FQNEAQ (reference sequence). V lost 5 bases and J lost 1; bases outside the gene matches: 8. CDR3 length equals 16 residues. This CDR3 reads CASSLPRLAGSYEQYF. CDR3 DNA: TGTGCCAGCAGCCTTCCGCGACTAGCGGGTTCCTACGAGCAGTACTTC.

The gene calls are TRBV11-2 and TRBJ1-2; D is possibly TRBD1 (6 bases). There are 12 residues in the CDR3. Trimming took 1 base from V and 7 from J, leaving 7 bases between them. Germline-derived CDR1 and CDR2 are SGHAT and FQNNGV. The CDR3 nucleotides read TGTGCCAGCAGCTTAGCGGACAGTGGCTACACCTTC. Translating gives CASSLADSGYTF.

The chain links TRBV18 to TRBJ2-7, with D possibly being TRBD2 (6 bases). Germline-derived CDR1 and CDR2 are KGHSH and LQKENI. The length of the CDR3 is 13 residues. Trimming took off 8 bases at V and 0 bases at J, with 11 bases between the two ends. The CDR3 sequence: CASQLSGSYEQYF. For the CDR3, the DNA is TGTGCCAGCCAGCTTAGCGGCTCCTACGAGCAGTACTTC.